One and the same sample provided the 28 T cell receptor beta chains below, sequenced in a study of blood T cell repertoires in COVID-19. Clones were sequenced by immunoSEQ multiplex PCR, and TCRdb holds only the in-frame ones, with some missing. Counted here are 90,000 to 100,000 clones, 86% occurring once; the ten biggest clones make up more than 1.5%. Material: peripheral blood. The receptors stem from a man older than 75 with acute or convalescent COVID-19.

The rearrangement links TRBV7-8 to TRBJ2-1; 9 nucleotides agree with TRBD2. The CDR3 has 19 amino acids. Germline-derived CDR1 and CDR2 are SGHVS and FQNEAQ. The V segment lost 0 bases and the J segment 6 bases; nucleotides outside the gene matches: 15. CDR3 DNA: TGTGCCAGCAGCTTAGCACGGACAGAAATAGCGGGAGTGGGCAATGAGCAGTTCTTC. Protein sequence: CASSLARTEIAGVGNEQFF.

This clone appeared a single time. The chain recombines TRBV6-5 with TRBJ1-2; possible D gene TRBD1, 5 bases. V was shortened by 1 base and J by 2 bases, with 5 bases between the two germline ends. CDR3 length equals 13 residues. In germline, CDR1 is MNHEY, CDR2 SVGAGI. CDR3 in DNA: TGTGCCAGCAGTTACTGGGGCAACTATGGCTACACCTTC. This gives the protein CASSYWGNYGYTF.

This chain links TRBV6-5 with TRBJ1-5, with 7 bases fitting TRBD1. In germline, CDR1 is MNHEY, CDR2 SVGAGI. There are 14 residues in the CDR3. V shed 6 bases and J 1 base; nucleotides not matched to a gene: 3. CDR3 DNA: TGTGCCAGCAGGGAGGGGGCGAGCAATCAGCCCCAGCATTTT. This gives the protein CASREGASNQPQHF.

This chain links TRBV4-2 with TRBJ2-2; D gene uncertain. Germline V gene sequence: CDR1 LGHNA, CDR2 YNFKEQ. V gave up 4 bases and J gave up 7 bases, with 16 bases separating them. CDR3 size: 15 residues. The CDR3 spells CASSLTTPGDGELFF. The CDR3 nucleotides read TGTGCCAGCAGCCTTACGACTCCGGGTGACGGGGAGCTGTTTTTT.

J is TRBJ2-3 and V is TRBV6-5, with D tentatively TRBD2 (6 bases). Trimming took off 0 bases at V and 0 bases at J, with 10 bases between the two ends. CDR3 length: 16 amino acids. The germline CDR1 and CDR2 sequences are MNHEY and SVGAGI. The DNA of the CDR3 is TGTGCCAGCAGTTACTCGGCTAGCGATAGCACAGATACGCAGTATTTT. It specifies CASSYSASDSTDTQYF.

This chain joins TRBV19 and TRBJ2-5; the D gene is possibly TRBD2 (6 bases). Germline V CDR1 and CDR2: LNHDA, SQIVND (reference sequence). V lost 3 bases to trimming and J lost 1 base, with 9 bases between them. The CDR3 runs 14 residues. The CDR3 DNA sequence: TGTGCCAGTAGTATTGGGGGGAGCCAAGAGACCCAGTACTTC. Translation gives CASSIGGSQETQYF.

DNA for the CDR3: TGTGCCAGCAGCTTAGTGGCGGGCCAGAGGACCCAGTACTTC. As protein: CASSLVAGQRTQYF. The J gene is TRBJ2-5, the V gene TRBV11-2, with D perhaps TRBD2 (5 bases). Trimming stripped 1 base from V and 7 bases from J, with 13 bases between. The CDR3 covers 14 residues. The germline CDR1 and CDR2 sequences are SGHAT and FQNNGV. Drawing the rest from reference TRBV11-2 and TRBJ2-5, the complete variable domain is EAGVAQSPRYKIIEKRQSVAFWCNPISGHATLYWYQQILGQGPKLLIQFQNNGVVDDSQLPKDRFSAERLKGVDSTLKIQPAKLEDSAVYLCASSLVAGQRTQYFGPGTRLLVL.

CDR3 nucleotide sequence: TGTGCCAGGGGTAGCGGGAGCCCTTCGGGGGAGCAGTACTTC. This translates into CARGSGSPSGEQYF. This chain connects TRBV2 to TRBJ2-7; TRBD2 aligns across 9 bases. Germline CDR1 and CDR2: SNHLY and FYNNEI. With 9 bases clipped from V and 7 bases from J, the junction kept 13 bases outside the gene matches. The length of the CDR3 is 14 residues.

The chain carries TRBV6-6 and TRBJ1-5, with D unresolved. Germline V lookup: CDR1 MNHNY, CDR2 SVGAGI (reference sequence). V was trimmed by 6 bases and J by 2 bases, leaving 8 bases between them. This CDR3 contains 13 residues. The CDR3 here is CASSPSGNQPQHF. CDR3 nucleotides: TGTGCCAGCAGCCCATCGGGCAATCAGCCCCAGCATTTT.

The chain couples TRBV19 to TRBJ1-1; TRBD1 matches at 8 bases. The V gene's germline CDR1 is LNHDA and CDR2 SQIVND (reference sequence). The CDR3 is 14 residues long. J lost 7 bases, V lost 4 bases, and 8 bases had no gene match. This chain's CDR3 is CASSTRDRWGEAFF. The CDR3 region has the DNA TGTGCCAGTAGTACCCGGGACAGGTGGGGTGAAGCTTTCTTT.

This chain joins TRBV7-6 and TRBJ1-4, with D hard to call. The length of the CDR3 is 18 residues. V was clipped by 5 bases and J by 2 bases, with 21 bases between them. Germline CDR1 is SGHVS and CDR2 is FNYEAQ. CDR3 DNA: TGTGCCAGCAGCCCGGGTCAGATCGGCATCGGCACTAATGAAAAACTGTTTTTT. Encoded protein: CASSPGQIGIGTNEKLFF.

The genes are TRBV4-1 and TRBJ2-7, with unresolved D. V shed 1 base and J shed 0 bases, with 16 bases lying between them. The CDR3 is 17 amino acids. The germline V gene has CDR1 MGHRA and CDR2 YSYEKL. This CDR3 is CASSQANGRPSSYEQYF. CDR3 in DNA: TGCGCCAGCAGCCAAGCGAACGGTCGTCCTAGCTCCTACGAGCAGTACTTC.

The chain couples TRBV3-1 (or the pseudogene TRBV3-2) to TRBJ2-7, with 12 nucleotides matching TRBD1. Germline CDR1 is LGHDT and CDR2 is YNNKEL (reference sequence). The V gene end was trimmed by 5 bases and the J gene end by 7 bases; junction bases not matched to a gene: 9. The CDR3 spans 15 residues. CDR3 amino acids: CASSGDRGPAREQYF. The CDR3 DNA sequence: TGTGCCAGCAGCGGGGACAGGGGGCCTGCCCGGGAGCAGTACTTC.

The chain carries TRBV19 and TRBJ2-3, with TRBD2 matching over 8 bases. The germline V gene encodes CDR1 LNHDA and CDR2 SQIVND (reference sequence). This CDR3 is 14 amino acids long. V was clipped by 8 bases and J by 3 bases; unmatched bases: 7. The CDR3 coding sequence is TGTGCCAGTGGGAGCGGGAGTGTTACAGATACGCAGTATTTT. It yields the protein CASGSGSVTDTQYF.

V gene TRBV7-3 combines with J gene TRBJ1-1; D remains ambiguous. V lost 2 bases, J lost 1 base, and 5 bases lay in between. The CDR3 is 13 amino acids. The germline CDR1 and CDR2 sequences are SGHTA and FQGTGA. The CDR3 spells CASSLAGNTEAFF. Here the CDR3 DNA reads TGTGCCAGCAGCTTAGCGGGGAACACTGAAGCTTTCTTT.

The chain links TRBV28 to TRBJ2-5; no reliable D call. V shed 8 bases and J shed 1 base, with 11 bases lying between them. CDR1 is MDHEN, CDR2 SYDVKM, per germline. The CDR3 is 13 amino acids. The CDR3 DNA is TGTGCCAGCTCCGGGTCCCCCCAAGAGACCCAGTACTTC. Its translation: CASSGSPQETQYF. Using reference TRBV28 and TRBJ2-5 for the parts outside the CDR3, the full variable domain is DVKVTQSSRYLVKRTGEKVFLECVQDMDHENMFWYRQDPGLGLRLIYFSYDVKMKEKGDIPEGYSVSREKKERFSLILESASTNQTSMYLCASSGSPQETQYFGPGTRLLVL.

The chain has TRBV5-6 and TRBJ2-1; 9 positions agree with TRBD1. Germline lookup yields CDR1 SGHDT and CDR2 YYEEEE. The CDR3 is 16 amino acids. The junction had 8 bases not matched to a gene; V was cut back by 1 base and J by 6 bases. CDR3 in DNA: TGTGCCAGCAGCTTGAGAGGTGGACAGGGGCCCAATGAGCAGTTCTTC. It codes for CASSLRGGQGPNEQFF.

As to this clone: Compared with germline, one end of the junction differs, possibly owing to a read error. The gene calls are TRBV7-7 and TRBJ2-2; tentative D call: TRBD1 (5 bases). The CDR3 is 12 amino acids. From germline, CDR1 is SSHAT and CDR2 FNYEAQ (reference sequence). As DNA, the CDR3 is TGTGCTAGCAGCCTCGACAGCGGGGAGCTGTTTTTT. It codes for CASSLDSGELFF.

V and J are TRBV5-5 and TRBJ2-7; D is unresolved. Trimming left V 0 bases short and J 0 bases short, with 7 bases between. Germline CDR1 reads SGHKS; CDR2 reads YYEKEE (reference sequence). The CDR3 consists of 14 residues. CDR3 in amino acids: CASSLVPDSYEQYF. The DNA of the CDR3 is TGTGCCAGCAGCTTGGTTCCAGACTCCTACGAGCAGTACTTC.

V usage is TRBV5-8 and J usage is TRBJ2-1; maybe TRBD1 (5 bases). The CDR3 is 15 amino acids. Germline loops: CDR1 SGHTS, CDR2 YDEGEE. V was shortened by 1 base and J by 10 bases, with 18 bases between the two germline ends. The CDR3 here is CASSLQGALVGEQFF. CDR3 nucleotides: TGTGCCAGCAGCTTGCAAGGGGCCCTCGTCGGGGAGCAGTTCTTC.

This chain connects TRBV19 to TRBJ1-1, with TRBD1 identical over 12 bases. Germline lookup yields CDR1 LNHDA and CDR2 SQIVND (reference sequence). This CDR3 contains 14 residues. V trimming: 5 bases; J trimming: 8 bases; junction bases outside the gene matches: 6. CDR3 sequence reads: CASSPRDRGLEAFF. In DNA, the CDR3 is TGTGCCAGTAGTCCCCGGGACAGGGGGCTAGAAGCTTTCTTT.

The chain carries TRBV6-5 and TRBJ2-7, with 8 bases that match TRBD2. The V gene's germline CDR1 is MNHEY and CDR2 SVGAGI. The CDR3 loop spans 13 amino acids. The CDR3 spells CAVKAGGSYEQYF. The CDR3 DNA reads TGTGCAGTCAAGGCGGGAGGCTCCTACGAGCAGTACTTC.

V gene TRBV10-2 combines with J gene TRBJ2-1, with 7 bases matching TRBD1. The CDR3 spans 14 residues. The V gene end was trimmed by 10 bases and the J gene end by 1 base; junction bases not matched to a gene: 7. Germline CDR1 and CDR2: WSHSY and SAAADI. DNA of the CDR3: TGCGCCACCAAACTACAGGGGTCCTACAATGAGCAGTTCTTC. The encoded protein is CATKLQGSYNEQFF.

This clone was seen a few times. CDR3 in amino acids: CASSQGGLAGLTGELFF. As DNA, the CDR3 is TGTGCCAGCAGCCAAGGGGGACTAGCGGGACTCACCGGGGAGCTGTTTTTT. The chain couples TRBV4-2 to TRBJ2-2; 13 bases are shared with TRBD2. CDR1 and CDR2 (germline): LGHNA, YNFKEQ. This CDR3 is 17 amino acids long. V trimming: 1 base; J trimming: 4 bases; junction bases outside the gene matches: 3.

The V and J genes are TRBV5-1 and TRBJ1-6; 8 nucleotides match TRBD1. Germline V gene sequence: CDR1 SGHRS, CDR2 YFSETQ. With 0 bases clipped from V and 9 bases from J, the junction kept 5 bases outside the gene matches. The CDR3 consists of 15 residues. This CDR3 is CASSLGTGNFSPLHF. CDR3 DNA sequence: TGCGCCAGCAGCTTGGGGACAGGGAACTTTTCACCCCTCCACTTT.

This clone was seen once. The rearrangement joins TRBV19 to TRBJ2-6; 8 positions agree with TRBD2. Germline CDR1 and CDR2: LNHDA and SQIVND (reference sequence). Unmatched junction bases numbered 6, after V lost 5 bases and J lost 0 bases. The length of the CDR3 is 17 residues. CDR3: CASSSGTRLSGANVLTF. The CDR3, as DNA: TGTGCCAGTAGTTCCGGGACTAGACTCTCTGGGGCCAACGTCCTGACTTTC. The variable domain in full, completed from reference TRBV19 and TRBJ2-6, reads DGGITQSPKYLFRKEGQNVTLSCEQNLNHDAMYWYRQDPGQGLRLIYYSQIVNDFQKGDIAEGYSVSREKKESFPLTVTSAQKNPTAFYLCASSSGTRLSGANVLTFGAGSRLTVL.

The chain is built from TRBV19 and TRBJ2-5; 10 bases align to TRBD1. Germline CDR1 and CDR2: LNHDA and SQIVND (reference sequence). Losses at the gene ends were 3 bases for V and 2 bases for J; bases not matched to a gene: 3. CDR3 size: 15 residues. In nucleotides, the CDR3 is TGTGCCAGTAGTATTGGGGACAGGGGACAAGAGACCCAGTACTTC. This translates into CASSIGDRGQETQYF.

This chain links TRBV6-6 with TRBJ1-5; 7 nucleotides line up with TRBD1. The trim removed 0 bases at V and 2 bases at J, leaving 4 bases unmatched. CDR3 length: 16 residues. From germline, CDR1 is MNHNY and CDR2 SVGAGI (reference sequence). The CDR3 coding sequence is TGTGCCAGCAGTTACTCGAAGGGGGCGGGCAATCAGCCCCAGCATTTT. Translated, it gives CASSYSKGAGNQPQHF.